These 14 T cell receptor beta chains were sequenced from one sample in a study of cytomegalovirus exposure and HLA in healthy donors (dated by TCRdb to about 2017). Library prep was done by the immunoSEQ multiplex PCR assay. For the multiplex PCR, a mixture combining 60 forward primers for TCR Vbeta segments and 13 reverse primers for TCR Jbeta segments was used. In TCRdb, the immuneACCESS table is reduced to in-frame sequences with V and J assigned. These tables do not hold every clone; where another copy was compared, an unresolved V gene accounts for under half, and the others remain unexplained. The sample records some 130,000 clones, around 80% of which are singletons. Clones ranked in the top ten supply about 1.5% of the sample. The source material was PBMCs. These receptors originate from a woman aged 18-29 years in good health and CMV-seronegative.

This clone occurred a few times. The CDR3 DNA reads as TGTGCCAGCAGCTCTCAGGGGGCAGGGGAGACCCAGTACTTC. This gives the protein CASSSQGAGETQYF. The rearrangement joins TRBV7-2 to TRBJ2-5; TRBD1 matches at 8 bases. The CDR3 extends over 14 amino acids. Per the germline V gene, CDR1 is SGHTA and CDR2 is FQGNSA. Germline trimming cut 4 bases from V and 5 bases from J; bases unmatched to any gene: 6.

This clone was found once. The chain recombines TRBV5-1 with TRBJ2-5; TRBD1 is a possible D gene (6 bases). With 4 bases removed from V and 2 bases from J, the gap between germline ends came to 15 bases. CDR3 length equals 15 residues. Germline V gene data show CDR1 as SGHRS and CDR2 as YFSETQ. The CDR3 reads CASSITGKGQETQYF. CDR3 nucleotide sequence: TGCGCCAGCAGCATAACAGGGAAGGGGCAAGAGACCCAGTACTTC. Full variable domain (rest looked up from reference TRBV5-1 and TRBJ2-5): KAGVTQTPRYLIKTRGQQVTLSCSPISGHRSVSWYQQTPGQGLQFLFEYFSETQRNKGNFPGRFSGRQFSNSRSEMNVSTLELGDSALYLCASSITGKGQETQYFGPGTRLLVL.

This chain uses TRBV5-1 with TRBJ1-4, with no clear D. Between the trimmed V and J ends, which lost 7 bases and 2 bases, there was a span of 12 bases. Germline CDR1 is SGHRS and CDR2 is YFSETQ. The CDR3 runs to 14 residues. Here the CDR3 DNA reads TGCGCCAGCGCCACGGGTGATACTAATGAAAAACTGTTTTTT. Its translation is CASATGDTNEKLFF.

The rearrangement joins TRBV6-5 to TRBJ1-1; D not certain. CDR3 length: 11 amino acids. V was shortened by 6 bases and J by 5 bases, with 7 bases between the two germline ends. CDR1 is MNHEY and CDR2 is SVGAGI in the germline V gene. The CDR3 loop reads CASSRETEAFF. CDR3 in DNA: TGTGCCAGCAGCCGGGAGACTGAAGCTTTCTTT.

This chain uses TRBV27 with TRBJ1-1, with D tentatively TRBD1 (5 bases). The CDR3 extends over 14 amino acids. Germline CDR1 reads MNHEY; CDR2 reads SMNVEV (reference sequence). Between the trimmed V and J ends, which lost 8 bases and 0 bases, there was a span of 13 bases. CDR3 bases: TGTGCCAGCTTTCCCCGACAGATGAACACTGAAGCTTTCTTT. Encoded protein: CASFPRQMNTEAFF.

The J gene is TRBJ1-1, the V gene TRBV10-1, with 7 bases identical to TRBD1. J lost 10 bases, V lost 3 bases, and 14 bases had no gene match. The CDR3 totals 15 residues. Per the germline V gene, CDR1 is WNHNN and CDR2 is SYGVQD (reference sequence). CDR3 sequence (DNA): TGCGCCAGCAGTGAAGAGGAGGGGGCACACATAAGAGCTTTCTTT. The encoded protein is CASSEEEGAHIRAFF.

The chain employs TRBV28 and TRBJ1-2; D not resolved. Trimming took off 4 bases at V and 7 bases at J, with 19 bases between the two ends. The CDR3 spans 15 residues. Germline CDR1 is MDHEN and CDR2 is SYDVKM. CDR3 coding DNA: TGTGCCAGCAGTTCCGTCACCACGGGCCGGGGTGGCTACACCTTC. It specifies CASSSVTTGRGGYTF.

Only a few counts were recorded for this clone. The chain carries TRBV30 and TRBJ1-1; D is ambiguous. CDR1 is GTSNPN, CDR2 SVGIG, per germline (reference sequence). There are 16 residues in the CDR3. The V end was cut by 3 bases, the J end by 5 bases, with 22 bases between. The CDR3 nucleotides read TGTGCCTGGAGGCCTATCCGGACTCGGATCGGAACTGAAGCTTTCTTT. Its protein product is CAWRPIRTRIGTEAFF.

This chain links TRBV29-1 with TRBJ1-3; TRBD1 might be the D (6 bases). With 6 bases removed from V and 8 bases from J, the gap between germline ends came to 14 bases. Germline loops: CDR1 SQVTM, CDR2 ANQGSEA. This CDR3 comprises 12 residues. This chain's CDR3 is CSVLRGGHTIYF. The CDR3 coding sequence is TGCAGCGTCTTGAGAGGGGGACACACCATATATTTT.

CDR3 coding DNA: TGTGCCAGTAGTATGCTTGGCAGGGGGCGTGATCAGCCCCAGCATTTT. It encodes CASSMLGRGRDQPQHF. The rearrangement uses TRBV19 and TRBJ1-5; 8 bases fit TRBD1. V was pared by 3 bases and J by 5 bases, with 9 bases of the junction left unmatched. This CDR3 is built from 16 residues. CDR1 is LNHDA, CDR2 SQIVND, per germline (reference sequence).

The chain carries TRBV6-5 and TRBJ2-3; D unresolved. Trimming shortened V by 0 bases and J by 0 bases, and 10 bases separated the two germline ends. This CDR3 is 16 amino acids long. Germline-derived CDR1 and CDR2 are MNHEY and SVGAGI. The CDR3 is CASSYSRQRSTDTQYF. CDR3 bases: TGTGCCAGCAGTTACTCGAGGCAGAGGAGCACAGATACGCAGTATTTT.

CDR3 residues: CAGSGTCSHGDTEAFF. The CDR3, as DNA: TGTGCCGGGTCCGGGACATGCTCTCATGGGGACACTGAAGCTTTCTTT. The chain carries TRBV6-4 and TRBJ1-1; a weak D match, TRBD1 (6 bases). The V gene lost 11 bases and the J gene lost 3 bases, with 25 bases spanning the gap. The CDR3 consists of 16 residues. Germline V gene lookup returns CDR1 MRHNA and CDR2 SNTAGT.

By share, this clone ranks as medium-sized. The chain joins TRBV5-8 to TRBJ2-6; D is unresolved. Per the germline V gene, CDR1 is SGHTS and CDR2 is YDEGEE. The CDR3 has 15 residues. V was clipped by 0 bases and J by 0 bases, with 4 bases between them. The CDR3 DNA sequence: TGTGCCAGCAGCTTGGACGGCTCTGGGGCCAACGTCCTGACTTTC. Protein: CASSLDGSGANVLTF.

This clone was seen just once. This sequence joins TRBV7-9 and TRBJ1-5; D is ambiguous. This CDR3 spans 14 amino acids. V was trimmed by 1 base and J by 5 bases, leaving 9 bases between them. The germline V gene has CDR1 SEHNR and CDR2 FQNEAQ (reference sequence). The CDR3 region is CASSLGSEDQPQHF. In DNA, the CDR3 is TGTGCCAGCAGCTTAGGGTCAGAAGATCAGCCCCAGCATTTT.